The sequence of this T cell receptor (beta chain) was determined in a study of breast tumors, draining lymph nodes, adjacent tissues. The V gene lost 8 bases and the J gene lost 0 bases, with 8 bases spanning the gap. Per the germline V gene, CDR1 is GTSNPN and CDR2 is SVGIG (reference sequence). This CDR3 is 11 amino acids long. TCRdb itself ran the multiplex PCR reads through MiXCR, one entry per CDR3 protein. The profile shows 47,000 or so distinct CDR3 sequences, roughly 24% of them singletons. This clonotype was seen once. This may arise from a read error, as a much more abundant clone is one base away.

The receptor comes from a female donor with breast cancer. Some clones in this sample may be carry-over from other donors' samples. Sequencing was performed on breast tumor tissue. This chain joins TRBV30 and TRBJ2-7; D gene ambiguous. CDR3 DNA sequence: TGTGCCCGGGCAGACTCCTACGAGCAGTACTTC. It encodes CARADSYEQYF. The complete variable domain, with remaining parts taken from reference TRBV30 and TRBJ2-7, reads SQTIHQWPATLVQPVGSPLSLECTVEGTSNPNLYWYRQAAGRGLQLLFYSVGIGQISSEVPQNLSASRPQDRQFILSSKKLLLSDSGFYLCARADSYEQYFGPGTRLTVT.